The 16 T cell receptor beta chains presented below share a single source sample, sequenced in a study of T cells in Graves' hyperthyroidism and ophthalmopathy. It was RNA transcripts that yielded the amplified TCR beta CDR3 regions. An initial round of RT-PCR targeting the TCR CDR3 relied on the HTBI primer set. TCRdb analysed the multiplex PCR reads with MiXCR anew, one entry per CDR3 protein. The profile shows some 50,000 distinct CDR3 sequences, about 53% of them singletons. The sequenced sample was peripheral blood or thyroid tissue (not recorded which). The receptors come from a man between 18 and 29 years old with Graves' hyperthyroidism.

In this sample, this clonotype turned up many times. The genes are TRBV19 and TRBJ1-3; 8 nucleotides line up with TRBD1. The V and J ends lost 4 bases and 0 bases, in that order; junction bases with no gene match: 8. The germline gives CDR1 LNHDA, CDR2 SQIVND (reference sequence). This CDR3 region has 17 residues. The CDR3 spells CASSTKTGVDSGNTIYF. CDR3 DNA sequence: TGTGCCAGTAGTACGAAGACAGGGGTAGACTCTGGAAACACCATATATTTT. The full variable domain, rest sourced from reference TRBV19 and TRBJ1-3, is DGGITQSPKYLFRKEGQNVTLSCEQNLNHDAMYWYRQDPGQGLRLIYYSQIVNDFQKGDIAEGYSVSREKKESFPLTVTSAQKNPTAFYLCASSTKTGVDSGNTIYFGEGSWLTVV.

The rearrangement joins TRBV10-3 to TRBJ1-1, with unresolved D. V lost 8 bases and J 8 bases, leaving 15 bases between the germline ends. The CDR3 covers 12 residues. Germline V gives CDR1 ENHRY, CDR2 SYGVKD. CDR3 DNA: TGTGCCATCTCCCCCACCACAGACGAAGCTTTCTTT. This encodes CAISPTTDEAFF.

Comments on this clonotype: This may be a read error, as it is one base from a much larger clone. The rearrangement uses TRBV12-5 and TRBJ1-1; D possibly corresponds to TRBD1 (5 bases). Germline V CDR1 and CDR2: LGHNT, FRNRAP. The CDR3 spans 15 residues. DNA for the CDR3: TGTGCTAGTGGCCATCCCTGGGGGGGGTTCACTGAAGCTCTCTTT. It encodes CASGHPWGGFTEALF.

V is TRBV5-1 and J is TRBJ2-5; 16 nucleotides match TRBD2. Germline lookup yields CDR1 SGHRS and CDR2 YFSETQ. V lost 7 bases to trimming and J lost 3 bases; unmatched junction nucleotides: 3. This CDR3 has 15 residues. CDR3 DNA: TGCGCCAGCCACGGGACTAGCGGGAGGGAAGAGACCCAGTACTTC. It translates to CASHGTSGREETQYF.

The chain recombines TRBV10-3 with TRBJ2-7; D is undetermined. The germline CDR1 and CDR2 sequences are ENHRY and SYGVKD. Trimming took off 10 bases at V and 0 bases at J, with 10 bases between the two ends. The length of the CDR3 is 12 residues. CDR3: CATSLSSYEQYF. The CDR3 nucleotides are TGTGCCACCTCTTTGAGCTCCTACGAGCAGTACTTC.

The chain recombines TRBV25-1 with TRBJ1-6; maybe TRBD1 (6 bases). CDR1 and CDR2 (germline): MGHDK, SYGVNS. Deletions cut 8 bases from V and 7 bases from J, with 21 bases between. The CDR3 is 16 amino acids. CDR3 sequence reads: CASSRRGANGNSPLHF. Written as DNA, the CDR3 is TGTGCCAGCTCCCGGCGGGGGGCCAATGGAAATTCACCCCTCCACTTT.

Here the CDR3 DNA reads TGTGCCAGCAGTGAATTTGGGGGATCTGGGGCCAACGTCCTGACTTTC. Protein sequence: CASSEFGGSGANVLTF. V usage is TRBV25-1 and J usage is TRBJ2-6; D possibly matches TRBD1 or TRBD2 (5 bases each). This CDR3 has 16 amino acids. CDR1 is MGHDK and CDR2 is SYGVNS in the germline V gene. V lost 1 base to trimming and J lost 1 base, with 8 bases between them.

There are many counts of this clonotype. DNA of the CDR3: TGTGCCAGCAGCGGGACAGGGTCCGGGGAGCTGTTTTTT. Translated, it gives CASSGTGSGELFF. The genes are TRBV7-9 and TRBJ2-2; 9 bases align to TRBD1. Germline CDR1 reads SEHNR; CDR2 reads FQNEAQ (reference sequence). This CDR3 region has 13 residues. The J segment lost 6 bases and the V segment lost 5 bases, leaving 1 base of the junction unmatched.

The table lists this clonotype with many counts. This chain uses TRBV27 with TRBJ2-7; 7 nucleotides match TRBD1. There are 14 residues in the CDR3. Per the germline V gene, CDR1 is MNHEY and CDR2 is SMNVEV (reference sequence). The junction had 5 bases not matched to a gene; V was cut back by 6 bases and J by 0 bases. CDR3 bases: TGTGCCAGCAGCCCGGACAGGAGCTCCTACGAGCAGTACTTC. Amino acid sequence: CASSPDRSSYEQYF.

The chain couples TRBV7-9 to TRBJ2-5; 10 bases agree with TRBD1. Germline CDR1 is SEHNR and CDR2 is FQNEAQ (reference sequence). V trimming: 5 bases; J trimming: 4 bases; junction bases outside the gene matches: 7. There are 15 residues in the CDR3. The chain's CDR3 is CASSQDRGRRETQYF. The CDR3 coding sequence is TGTGCCAGCAGCCAAGACAGGGGGCGACGAGAGACCCAGTACTTC.

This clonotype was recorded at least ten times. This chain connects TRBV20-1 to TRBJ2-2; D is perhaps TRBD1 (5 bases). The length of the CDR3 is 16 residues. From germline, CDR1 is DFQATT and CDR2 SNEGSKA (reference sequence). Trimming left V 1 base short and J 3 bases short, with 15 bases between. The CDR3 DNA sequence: TGCAGTGCTAGAGTGCCGCAGGGTTTGGACACCGGGGAGCTGTTTTTT. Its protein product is CSARVPQGLDTGELFF.

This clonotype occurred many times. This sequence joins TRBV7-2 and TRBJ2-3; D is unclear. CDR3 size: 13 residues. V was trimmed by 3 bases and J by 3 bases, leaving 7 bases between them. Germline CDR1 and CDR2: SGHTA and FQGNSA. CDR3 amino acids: CASSFSQTDTQYF. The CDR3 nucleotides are TGTGCCAGCAGCTTTAGCCAAACAGATACGCAGTATTTT.

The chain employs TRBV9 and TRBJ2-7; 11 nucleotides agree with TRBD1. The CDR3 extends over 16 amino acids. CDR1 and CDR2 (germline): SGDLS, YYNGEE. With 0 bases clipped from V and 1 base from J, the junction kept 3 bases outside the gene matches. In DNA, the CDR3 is TGTGCCAGCAGCGTAGTGGGACAGGGGGTATCCTACGAGCAGTACTTC. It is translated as CASSVVGQGVSYEQYF.

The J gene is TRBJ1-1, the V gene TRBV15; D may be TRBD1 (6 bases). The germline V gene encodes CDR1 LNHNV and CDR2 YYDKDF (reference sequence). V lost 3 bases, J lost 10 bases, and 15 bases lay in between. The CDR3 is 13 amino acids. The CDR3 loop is CATSSLGAIRAFF. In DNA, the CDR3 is TGTGCCACCAGCAGTCTGGGGGCGATTAGAGCTTTCTTT. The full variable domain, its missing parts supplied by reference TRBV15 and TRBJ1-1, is DAMVIQNPRYQVTQFGKPVTLSCSQTLNHNVMYWYQQKSSQAPKLLFHYYDKDFNNEADTPDNFQSRRPNTSFCFLDIRSPGLGDTAMYLCATSSLGAIRAFFGQGTRLTVV.

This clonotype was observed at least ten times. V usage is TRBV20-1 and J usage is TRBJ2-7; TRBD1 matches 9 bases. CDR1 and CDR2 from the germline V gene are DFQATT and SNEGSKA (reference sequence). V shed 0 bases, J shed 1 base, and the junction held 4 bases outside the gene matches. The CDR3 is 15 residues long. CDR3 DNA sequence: TGCAGTGCTAGAGATTTTGGGACAGGGTCCTACGAGCAGTACTTC. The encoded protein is CSARDFGTGSYEQYF.

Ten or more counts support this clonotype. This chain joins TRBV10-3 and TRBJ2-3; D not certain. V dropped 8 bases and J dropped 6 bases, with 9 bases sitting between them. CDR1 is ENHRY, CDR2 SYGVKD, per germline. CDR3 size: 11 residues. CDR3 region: CAIGQWDTQYF. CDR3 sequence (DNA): TGTGCCATCGGCCAGTGGGATACGCAGTATTTT.